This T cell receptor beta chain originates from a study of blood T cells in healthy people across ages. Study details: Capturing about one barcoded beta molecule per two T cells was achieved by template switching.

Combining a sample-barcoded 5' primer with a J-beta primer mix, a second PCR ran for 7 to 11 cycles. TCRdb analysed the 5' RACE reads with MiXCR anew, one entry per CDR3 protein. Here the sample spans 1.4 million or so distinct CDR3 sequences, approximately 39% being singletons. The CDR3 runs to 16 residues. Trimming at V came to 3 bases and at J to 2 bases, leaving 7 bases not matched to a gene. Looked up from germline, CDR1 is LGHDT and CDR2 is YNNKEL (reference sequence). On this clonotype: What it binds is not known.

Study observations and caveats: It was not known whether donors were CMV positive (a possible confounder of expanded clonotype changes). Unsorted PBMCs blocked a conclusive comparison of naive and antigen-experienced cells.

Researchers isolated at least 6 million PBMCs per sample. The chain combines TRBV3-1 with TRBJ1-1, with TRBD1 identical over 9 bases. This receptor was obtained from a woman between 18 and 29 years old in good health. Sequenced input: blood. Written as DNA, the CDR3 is TGTGCCAGCAGCCATAGCTCAACAGGGGGCAACACTGAAGCTTTCTTT. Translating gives CASSHSSTGGNTEAFF. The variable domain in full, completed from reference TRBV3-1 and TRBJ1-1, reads DTAVSQTPKYLVTQMGNDKSIKCEQNLGHDTMYWYKQDSKKFLKIMFSYNNKELIINETVPNRFSPKSPDKAHLNLHINSLELGDSAVYFCASSHSSTGGNTEAFFGQGTRLTVV.